This T cell receptor (beta chain) was captured by sequencing in a study of regulatory T cells in long-lasting Graves disease. Across the whole study: Persistent Graves' disease required over 5 years of antithyroid drugs and positive TSH receptor antibodies.

Construction of TCR beta libraries relied on iRepertoire HTBI primers and on Arm-PCR targeting CDR3 regions. TCRdb called the multiplex PCR reads again in MiXCR, with one record for every CDR3 protein. The profile shows approximately 470,000 distinct CDR3 sequences, around 20% of them singletons. Time point reported: persistent/refractory GD, antithyroid drugs over 5 years with positive TRAb. PBMCs were the source of the RNA used for TCR sequencing. Comments on this clonotype: The antigen is not known.

Trimming cost V 5 bases and J 7 bases, with 15 bases left between them. Germline V gene data show CDR1 as SQVTM and CDR2 as ANQGSEA. CDR3 length: 14 amino acids. General observations from the study: Persistent disease favored TRBV28, TRBJ1-2 and TRBJ2-5. Only peripheral blood was studied, not thyroid tissue.

The V and J genes are TRBV29-1 and TRBJ1-6; D perhaps matches TRBD1 (6 bases). This receptor was taken from a female donor with Graves disease. Source: peripheral blood mononuclear cells (PBMCs), taken when the disease was refractory, from a patient treated with antithyroid drugs. CDR3 in DNA: TGCAGCGTTTCGACAGGCTTGGGGAATTCACCCCTCCACTTT. This codes for CSVSTGLGNSPLHF.